This T cell receptor beta chain was observed in a study of blood T cell repertoires in COVID-19. The wider study: The United States, Italy and Spain were the sources of the acute and convalescent COVID-19 samples.

As originally analysed: Reference gene primer amplification gave nucleated cell count estimates. The repertoire was sequenced with immunoSEQ multiplex PCR; TCRdb's copy has only in-frame clones and lacks some. The DNA was the basis for D and trimming; V, J and clone size are from that table. The sample lists more than 350,000 clones, approximately 90% seen once, with about 1.4% in the top ten. This CDR3 region has 16 residues. V gave up 4 bases and J gave up 6 bases; unmatched junction bases: 14. From germline, CDR1 is SGDLS and CDR2 YYNGEE. The receptor's source is a woman between 18 and 30 years old who had been exposed to COVID-19. The chain joins TRBV9 to TRBJ2-7, with TRBD1 identical over 9 bases. Sequencing input: PBMCs or T cells enriched from blood (not recorded which). The DNA of the CDR3 is TGTGCCAGCAGCCTGAGTATGGGACAGGGAAGTGGCGAGCAGTACTTC. Its protein product is CASSLSMGQGSGEQYF.